This TCR beta chain is from a study of cytomegalovirus exposure and HLA in healthy donors. On this clone itself: Its antigen is currently unknown.

In the PCR, 60 Vbeta and 13 Jbeta primers were used. The protocol was immunoSEQ multiplex PCR, while the TCRdb copy is restricted to in-frame clones and leaves out a portion. This sample's clone table lists fewer than 150,000 clones. Notes on the study in general: Reports state that TCR beta sequences accurately predicted most subjects' HLA-A and HLA-B alleles. Listed as cytomegalovirus-associated were 164 TCR beta chains. Association with HLA alleles at 0.05 false discovery rate was found for 16,951 TCR beta sequences in a later analysis.

Between the trimmed V and J ends, which lost 2 bases and 3 bases, there was a span of 11 bases. Germline V gives CDR1 SGHAT, CDR2 FQDESV (reference sequence). The CDR3 sequence is 15 residues long. The sample consisted of PBMCs. The chain recombines TRBV11-1 with TRBJ2-1; D might be TRBD1 (5 bases). The sequence derives from a man in his forties in good health and CMV-seronegative. The CDR3 protein is CASSLRAGFYNEQFF. The CDR3, as DNA: TGTGCCAGCAGCTTAAGGGCAGGGTTCTACAATGAGCAGTTCTTC.